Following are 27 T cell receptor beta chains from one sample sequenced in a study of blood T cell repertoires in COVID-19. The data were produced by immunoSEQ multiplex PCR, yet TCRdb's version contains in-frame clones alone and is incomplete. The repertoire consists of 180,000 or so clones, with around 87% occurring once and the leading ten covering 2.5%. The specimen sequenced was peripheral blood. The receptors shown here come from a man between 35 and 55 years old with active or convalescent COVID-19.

DNA for the CDR3: TGTGCCAGCAGCTTTAGCCCGGGGGGAGACGAGCAGTACTTC. This codes for CASSFSPGGDEQYF. The rearrangement joins TRBV11-2 to TRBJ2-7, with TRBD2 identical over 7 bases. V shed 3 bases and J 5 bases; nucleotides not matched to a gene: 7. Germline assignment: CDR1 SGHAT and CDR2 FQNNGV. This CDR3 spans 14 amino acids.

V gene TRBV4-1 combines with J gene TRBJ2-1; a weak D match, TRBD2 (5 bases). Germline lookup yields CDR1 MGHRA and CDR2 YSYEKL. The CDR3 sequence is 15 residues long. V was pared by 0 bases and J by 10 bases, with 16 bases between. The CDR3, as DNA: TGCGCCAGCAGCCAAGAGACCCTGAGGTCGGGGGAGCAGTTCTTC. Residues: CASSQETLRSGEQFF.

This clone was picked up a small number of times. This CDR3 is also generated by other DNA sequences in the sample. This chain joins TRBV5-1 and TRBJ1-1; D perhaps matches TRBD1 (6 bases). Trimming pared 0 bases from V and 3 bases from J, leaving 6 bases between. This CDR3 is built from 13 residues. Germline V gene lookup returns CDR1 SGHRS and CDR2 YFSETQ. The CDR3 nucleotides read TGCGCCAGCAGCTTGGCAGGGGACACTGAAGCTTTCTTT. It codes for CASSLAGDTEAFF.

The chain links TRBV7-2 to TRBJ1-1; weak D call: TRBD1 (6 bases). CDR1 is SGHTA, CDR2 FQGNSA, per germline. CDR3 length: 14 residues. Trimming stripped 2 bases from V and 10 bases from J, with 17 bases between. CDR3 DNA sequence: TGTGCCAGCAGCTTATCGCGAAGGGGGATGCGAGCTTTCTTT. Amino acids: CASSLSRRGMRAFF.

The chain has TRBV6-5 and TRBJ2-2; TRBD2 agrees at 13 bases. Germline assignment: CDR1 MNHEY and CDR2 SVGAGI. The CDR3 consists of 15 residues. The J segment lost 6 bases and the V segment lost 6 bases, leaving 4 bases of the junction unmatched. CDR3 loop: CASSAGLAGAGELFF. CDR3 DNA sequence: TGTGCCAGCAGCGCCGGACTAGCGGGGGCCGGGGAGCTGTTTTTT.

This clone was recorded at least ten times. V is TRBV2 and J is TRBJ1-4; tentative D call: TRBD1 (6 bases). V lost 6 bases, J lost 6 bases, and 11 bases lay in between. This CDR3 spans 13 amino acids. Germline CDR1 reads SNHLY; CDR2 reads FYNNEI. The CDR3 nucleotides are TGTGCCAGCAGAACTTGGACAGATGAAAAACTGTTTTTT. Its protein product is CASRTWTDEKLFF.

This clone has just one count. CDR3 DNA: TGTGCCAGCAGCCCCCCCTCCGGGGTATACGGGGAGCTGTTTTTT. Residues: CASSPPSGVYGELFF. The rearrangement joins TRBV7-2 to TRBJ2-2; perhaps TRBD2 as D (5 bases). Trimming removed 5 bases from V and 7 bases from J, with 17 bases in between. The germline V gene has CDR1 SGHTA and CDR2 FQGNSA. This CDR3 contains 15 residues.

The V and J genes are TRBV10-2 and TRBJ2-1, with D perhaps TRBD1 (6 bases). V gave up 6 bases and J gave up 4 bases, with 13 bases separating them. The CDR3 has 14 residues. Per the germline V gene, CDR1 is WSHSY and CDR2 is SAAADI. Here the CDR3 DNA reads TGCGCCAGCAGAGGACAGAGGAATTACAATGAGCAGTTCTTC. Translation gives CASRGQRNYNEQFF.

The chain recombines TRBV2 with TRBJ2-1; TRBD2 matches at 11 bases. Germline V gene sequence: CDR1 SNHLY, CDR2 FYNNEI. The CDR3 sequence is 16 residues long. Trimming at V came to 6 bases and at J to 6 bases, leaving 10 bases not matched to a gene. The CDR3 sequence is CASRVDFSGGANEQFF. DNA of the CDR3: TGTGCCAGCAGGGTAGATTTTAGCGGGGGGGCCAATGAGCAGTTCTTC.

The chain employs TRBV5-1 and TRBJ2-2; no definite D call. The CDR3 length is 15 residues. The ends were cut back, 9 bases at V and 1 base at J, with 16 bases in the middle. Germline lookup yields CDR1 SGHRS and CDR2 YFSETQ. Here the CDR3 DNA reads TGCGCCACCTCCCCGGTTACGGGGAACACCGGGGAGCTGTTTTTT. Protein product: CATSPVTGNTGELFF.

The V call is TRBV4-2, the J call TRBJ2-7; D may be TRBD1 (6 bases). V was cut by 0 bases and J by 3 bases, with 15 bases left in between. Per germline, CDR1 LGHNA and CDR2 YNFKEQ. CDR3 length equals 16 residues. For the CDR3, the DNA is TGTGCCAGCAGCCAAGAGTGGGAGACAGGCCGCTACGAGCAGTACTTC. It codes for CASSQEWETGRYEQYF.

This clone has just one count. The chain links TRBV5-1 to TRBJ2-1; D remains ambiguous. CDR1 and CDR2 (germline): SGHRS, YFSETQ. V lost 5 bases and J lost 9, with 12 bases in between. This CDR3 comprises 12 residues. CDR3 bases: TGCGCCAGCAGTCAGGCTGGGTCTGAGCAGTTCTTC. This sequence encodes CASSQAGSEQFF.

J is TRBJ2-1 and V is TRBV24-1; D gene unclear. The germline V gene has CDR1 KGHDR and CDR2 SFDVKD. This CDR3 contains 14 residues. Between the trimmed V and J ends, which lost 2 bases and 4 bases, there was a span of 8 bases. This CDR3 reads CATSDSTEYNEQFF. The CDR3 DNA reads TGTGCCACCAGTGATTCCACAGAATACAATGAGCAGTTCTTC.

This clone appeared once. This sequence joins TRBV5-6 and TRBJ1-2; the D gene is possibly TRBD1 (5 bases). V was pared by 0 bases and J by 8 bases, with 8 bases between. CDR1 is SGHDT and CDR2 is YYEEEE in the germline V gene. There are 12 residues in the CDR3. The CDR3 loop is CASSLEGFGYTF. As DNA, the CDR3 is TGTGCCAGCAGCTTGGAGGGGTTCGGCTACACCTTC.

The CDR3 region has the DNA TGTGCCAGCAGCCAAGAGAGCCGGGGCGGAATCCAACAGGGTGAGCAGTTCTTC. Protein: CASSQESRGGIQQGEQFF. This chain joins TRBV3-1 (or the pseudogene TRBV3-2) and TRBJ2-1; D possibly corresponds to TRBD1 (6 bases). Per germline, CDR1 LGHDT and CDR2 YNNKEL (reference sequence). V lost 0 bases and J lost 9, with 24 bases in between. This CDR3 contains 18 residues.

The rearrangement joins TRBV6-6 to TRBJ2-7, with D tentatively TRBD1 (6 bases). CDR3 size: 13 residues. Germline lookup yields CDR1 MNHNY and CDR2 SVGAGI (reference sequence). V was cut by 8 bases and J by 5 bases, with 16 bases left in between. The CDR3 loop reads CASCPTRGHEQYF. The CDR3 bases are TGTGCCAGCTGTCCAACCAGGGGCCACGAGCAGTACTTC.

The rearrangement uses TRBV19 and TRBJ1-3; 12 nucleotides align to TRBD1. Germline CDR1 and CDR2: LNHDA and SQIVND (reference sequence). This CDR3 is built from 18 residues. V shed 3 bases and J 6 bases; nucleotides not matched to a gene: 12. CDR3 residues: CASSITEYGTGGENTIYF. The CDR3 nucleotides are TGTGCCAGTAGTATTACGGAGTACGGGACAGGGGGCGAAAACACCATATATTTT.

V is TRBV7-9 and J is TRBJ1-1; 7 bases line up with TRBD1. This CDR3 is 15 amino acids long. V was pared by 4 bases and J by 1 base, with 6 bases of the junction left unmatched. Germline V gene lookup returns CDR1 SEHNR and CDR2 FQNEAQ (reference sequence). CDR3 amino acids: CASSSIRTGNTEAFF. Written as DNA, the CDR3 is TGTGCCAGCAGCTCTATACGGACAGGGAACACTGAAGCTTTCTTT. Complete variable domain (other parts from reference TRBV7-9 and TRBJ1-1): DTGVSQNPRHKITKRGQNVTFRCDPISEHNRLYWYRQTLGQGPEFLTYFQNEAQLEKSRLLSDRFSAERPKGSFSTLEIQRTEQGDSAMYLCASSSIRTGNTEAFFGQGTRLTVV.

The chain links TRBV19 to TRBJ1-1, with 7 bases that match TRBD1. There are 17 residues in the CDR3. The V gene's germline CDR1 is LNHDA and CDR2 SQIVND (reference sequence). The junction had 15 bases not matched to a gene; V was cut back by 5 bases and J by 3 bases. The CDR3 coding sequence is TGTGCCAGTAGTTTCCGGGACAGCCGCCCTGTGGACACTGAAGCTTTCTTT. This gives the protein CASSFRDSRPVDTEAFF. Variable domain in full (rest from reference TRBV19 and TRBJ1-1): DGGITQSPKYLFRKEGQNVTLSCEQNLNHDAMYWYRQDPGQGLRLIYYSQIVNDFQKGDIAEGYSVSREKKESFPLTVTSAQKNPTAFYLCASSFRDSRPVDTEAFFGQGTRLTVV.

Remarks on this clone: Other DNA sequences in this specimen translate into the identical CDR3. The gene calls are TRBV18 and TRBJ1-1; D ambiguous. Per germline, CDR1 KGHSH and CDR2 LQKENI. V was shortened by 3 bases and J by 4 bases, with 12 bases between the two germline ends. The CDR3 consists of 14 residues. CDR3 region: CASSPPGGSTEAFF. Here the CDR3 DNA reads TGTGCCAGCTCACCTCCTGGTGGGAGCACTGAAGCTTTCTTT. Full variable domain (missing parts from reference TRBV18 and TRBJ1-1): NAGVMQNPRHLVRRRGQEARLRCSPMKGHSHVYWYRQLPEEGLKFMVYLQKENIIDESGMPKERFSAEFPKEGPSILRIQQVVRGDSAAYFCASSPPGGSTEAFFGQGTRLTVV.

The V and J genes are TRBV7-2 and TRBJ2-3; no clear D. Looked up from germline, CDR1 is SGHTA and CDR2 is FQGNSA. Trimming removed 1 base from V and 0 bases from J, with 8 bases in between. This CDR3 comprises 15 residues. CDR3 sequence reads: CASSLGQASTDTQYF. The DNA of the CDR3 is TGTGCCAGCAGCTTAGGCCAGGCTAGCACAGATACGCAGTATTTT.

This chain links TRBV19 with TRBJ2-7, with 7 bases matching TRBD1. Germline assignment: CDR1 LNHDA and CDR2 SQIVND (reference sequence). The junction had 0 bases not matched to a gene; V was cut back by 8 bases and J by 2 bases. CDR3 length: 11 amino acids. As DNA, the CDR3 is TGTGCCAGTGGGACAGCCTACGAGCAGTACTTC. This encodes CASGTAYEQYF.

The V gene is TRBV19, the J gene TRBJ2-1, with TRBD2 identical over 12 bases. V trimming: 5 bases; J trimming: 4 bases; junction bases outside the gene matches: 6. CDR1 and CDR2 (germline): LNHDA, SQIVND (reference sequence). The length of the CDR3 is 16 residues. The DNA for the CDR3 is TGTGCCAGTAGTCGGACTAGCGGGGTCTCATACAATGAGCAGTTCTTC. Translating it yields CASSRTSGVSYNEQFF.

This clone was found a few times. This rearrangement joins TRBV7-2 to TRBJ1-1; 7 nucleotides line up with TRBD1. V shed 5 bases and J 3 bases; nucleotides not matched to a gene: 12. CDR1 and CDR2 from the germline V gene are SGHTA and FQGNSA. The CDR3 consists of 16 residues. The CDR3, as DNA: TGTGCCAGCAGCCAAACGGGGGGGAGGGGGCACACTGAAGCTTTCTTT. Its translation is CASSQTGGRGHTEAFF.

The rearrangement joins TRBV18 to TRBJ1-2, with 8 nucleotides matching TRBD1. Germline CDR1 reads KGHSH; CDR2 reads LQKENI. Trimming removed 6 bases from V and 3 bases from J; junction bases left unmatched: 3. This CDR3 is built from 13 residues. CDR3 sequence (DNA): TGTGCCAGCTCCGAGGGACAGGACTATGGCTACACCTTC. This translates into CASSEGQDYGYTF.

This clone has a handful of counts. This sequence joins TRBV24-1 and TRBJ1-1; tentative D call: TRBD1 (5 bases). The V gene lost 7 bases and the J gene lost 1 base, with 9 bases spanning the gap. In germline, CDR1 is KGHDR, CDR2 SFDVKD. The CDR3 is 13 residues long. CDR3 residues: CATSVQGNTEAFF. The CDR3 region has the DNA TGTGCCACCAGCGTTCAGGGGAACACTGAAGCTTTCTTT.

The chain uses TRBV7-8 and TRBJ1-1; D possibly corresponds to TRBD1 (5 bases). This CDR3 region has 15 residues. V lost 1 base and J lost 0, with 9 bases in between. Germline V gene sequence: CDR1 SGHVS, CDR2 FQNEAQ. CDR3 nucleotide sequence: TGTGCCAGCAGCTTAGGGTCAGGGATGAACACTGAAGCTTTCTTT. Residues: CASSLGSGMNTEAFF. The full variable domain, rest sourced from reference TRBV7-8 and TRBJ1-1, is GAGVSQSPRYKVAKRGQDVALRCDPISGHVSLFWYQQALGQGPEFLTYFQNEAQLDKSGLPSDRFFAERPEGSVSTLKIQRTQQEDSAVYLCASSLGSGMNTEAFFGQGTRLTVV.